The T cell receptor beta chain described here comes from a study of blood T cell repertoires in COVID-19. Profiled with immunoSEQ multiplex PCR; TCRdb holds only in-frame clones, not every one. The sample records under 150,000 clones, about 88% being singletons. This clone was picked up a small number of times. V gave up 4 bases and J gave up 7 bases, with 17 bases separating them. There are 15 residues in the CDR3. Germline V gives CDR1 SEHNR, CDR2 FQNEAQ (reference sequence). Sequencing was done on a sample of peripheral blood. This clonotype originated in a man aged 50 to 60 with active COVID-19. This sequence joins TRBV7-9 and TRBJ2-1, with D perhaps matching TRBD1 (5 bases). CDR3 amino acids: CASSYRAGNSNEQFF. The CDR3 DNA follows: TGTGCCAGCAGCTATAGGGCAGGGAACAGTAATGAGCAGTTCTTC. Combining the CDR3 with reference TRBV7-9 and TRBJ2-1 gives the whole variable domain DTGVSQNPRHKITKRGQNVTFRCDPISEHNRLYWYRQTLGQGPEFLTYFQNEAQLEKSRLLSDRFSAERPKGSFSTLEIQRTEQGDSAMYLCASSYRAGNSNEQFFGPGTRLTVL.